This T cell receptor beta chain derives from a study of vaccination and CD4 T cells after COVID-19. Study-level background: The convalescents, six males and four females, included two who were Hispanic.

Oncomine TCR Beta short-read sequencing was applied to DNA from cultured CD4+ T cells. TCRdb fed the PCR reads into MiXCR, producing one record per CDR3 protein. This sample yields about 21,000 distinct CDR3 sequences, of which roughly two fifths are seen a single time; just under 9% belongs to the top ten. V was pared by 3 bases and J by 10 bases, with 13 bases between. Germline CDR1 reads SGHNT; CDR2 reads YYREEE (reference sequence). This CDR3 has 12 residues. Concerning this clonotype itself: As yet, its antigen is unknown.

Treatment described: roughly ten-day PBMC culture with coronavirus spike peptide pools or control peptides (ViraFEST assay). V gene TRBV5-4 combines with J gene TRBJ1-2; D is uncertain. This sequence originates from a human donor who had recovered from COVID-19. Sample: CD4+ T cells from blood, cultured in vitro, taken after SARS-CoV-2 vaccination. The CDR3 sequence: CASSSLDRIYTF. CDR3 coding DNA: TGTGCCAGCAGCTCCCTTGACCGTATCTACACCTTC.